This entry lists 5 T cell receptor beta chains sequenced from one sample in a study of blood T cell repertoires in COVID-19. This table comes from immunoSEQ multiplex PCR, and its TCRdb copy is limited to in-frame clones, with some not included. This sample has about 260,000 clones, with about 83% found just once. The material sequenced was peripheral blood. Source of these receptors: a woman in her 40s who had recovered from COVID-19.

The rearrangement links TRBV3-1 (or the pseudogene TRBV3-2) to TRBJ1-6; 7 nucleotides agree with TRBD1. This CDR3 has 13 residues. V lost 1 base to trimming and J lost 17 bases; unmatched junction nucleotides: 8. Germline V gene lookup returns CDR1 LGHDT and CDR2 YNNKEL (reference sequence). The CDR3 region is CASSQADRAGFHF. The CDR3 DNA reads as TGTGCCAGCAGCCAAGCTGACAGGGCTGGATTCCACTTT.

In DNA form, the CDR3 reads TGTGCCAGCAGTGTAACAGGGGGAAGTGGCTACACCTTC. Encoded protein: CASSVTGGSGYTF. The chain carries TRBV6-4 and TRBJ1-2; 8 nucleotides match TRBD1. Trimming at V came to 4 bases and at J to 7 bases, leaving 5 bases not matched to a gene. The V gene's germline CDR1 is MRHNA and CDR2 SNTAGT. This CDR3 comprises 13 residues.

The sample holds one count of this clone. The chain employs TRBV18 and TRBJ1-1, with D possibly being TRBD1 (5 bases). Trimming shortened V by 2 bases and J by 1 base, and 11 bases separated the two germline ends. The CDR3 is made up of 15 amino acids. Looked up from germline, CDR1 is KGHSH and CDR2 is LQKENI. CDR3 amino acids: CASSPSTAANTEAFF. CDR3 sequence (DNA): TGTGCCAGCTCACCATCGACAGCCGCGAACACTGAAGCTTTCTTT.

V is TRBV6-6 and J is TRBJ1-1; weak D call: TRBD1 (6 bases). The CDR3 length is 14 residues. With 6 bases removed from V and 4 bases from J, the gap between germline ends came to 15 bases. The germline V gene has CDR1 MNHNY and CDR2 SVGAGI (reference sequence). The chain's CDR3 is CASSPSRGATEAFF. The DNA of the CDR3 is TGTGCCAGCAGCCCCTCCAGGGGTGCCACTGAAGCTTTCTTT.

The V call is TRBV6-1, the J call TRBJ1-2; a weak D match, TRBD1 (5 bases). V was clipped by 2 bases and J by 0 bases, with 10 bases between them. CDR1 and CDR2 from the germline V gene are MNHNS and SASEGT. The CDR3 extends over 15 amino acids. CDR3 sequence reads: CASSEKGGANYGYTF. The CDR3 nucleotides are TGTGCCAGCAGTGAAAAGGGAGGGGCTAACTATGGCTACACCTTC.